The TCR beta chain described here comes from a study of regulatory T cells in long-lasting Graves disease. Regarding the study as a whole: Newly diagnosed disease favored TRBV20-1 and TRBJ2-1 over persistent disease.

Time point given: newly diagnosed GD, antithyroid drugs for less than 3 months. Researchers made the TCR library from RNA that was extracted from PBMCs. There are a few counts of this clonotype. Its specificity is unknown. Construction of the TCR beta libraries employed iRepertoire HTBI primers in conjunction with Arm-PCR of CDR3 regions. TCRdb re-called the multiplex PCR reads with MiXCR, one entry per CDR3 protein. Of about 620,000 distinct CDR3 sequences in the sample, about 16% were seen once. Germline CDR1 is SGHTA and CDR2 is FQGTGA. V lost 4 bases to trimming and J lost 3 bases; unmatched junction nucleotides: 10. The CDR3 consists of 18 residues. The sample was also reused in another study, on T cells in Graves' hyperthyroidism and ophthalmopathy. That study reports: The TCR CDR3 first-round RT-PCR relied on the HTBI primer set. Most thyroid clonotypes expanded above 0.001 appeared in blood too.

This TCR was sampled from a woman younger than 45 with Graves disease. Sequences were derived from peripheral blood mononuclear cells (PBMCs), sampled at new diagnosis, from a patient treated with antithyroid drugs. This rearrangement joins TRBV7-3 to TRBJ2-1, with TRBD2 matching over 12 bases. Here the CDR3 reads CASSSTMLAGGVYNEQFF. In nucleotides, the CDR3 is TGTGCCAGCAGCTCGACGATGCTAGCGGGGGGGGTCTACAATGAGCAGTTCTTC.